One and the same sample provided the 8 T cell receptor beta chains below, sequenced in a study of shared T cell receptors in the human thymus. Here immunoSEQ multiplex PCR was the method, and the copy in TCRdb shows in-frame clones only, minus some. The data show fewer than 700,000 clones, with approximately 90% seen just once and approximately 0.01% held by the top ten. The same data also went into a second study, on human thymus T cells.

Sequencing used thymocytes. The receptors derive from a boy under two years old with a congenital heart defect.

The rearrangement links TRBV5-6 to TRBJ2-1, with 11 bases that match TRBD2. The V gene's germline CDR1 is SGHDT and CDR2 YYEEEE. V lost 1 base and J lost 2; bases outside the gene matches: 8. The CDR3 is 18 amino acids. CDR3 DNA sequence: TGTGCCAGCAGCTTGTGGAAGACTAGCGGGAATCCCTACAATGAGCAGTTCTTC. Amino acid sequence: CASSLWKTSGNPYNEQFF.

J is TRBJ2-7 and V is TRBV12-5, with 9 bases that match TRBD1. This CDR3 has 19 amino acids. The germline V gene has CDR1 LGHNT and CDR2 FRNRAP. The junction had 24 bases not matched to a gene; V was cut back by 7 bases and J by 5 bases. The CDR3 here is CASASKVPFYRDREDEQYF. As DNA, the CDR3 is TGTGCTAGTGCCAGTAAGGTTCCCTTCTATCGGGACAGGGAGGACGAGCAGTACTTC.

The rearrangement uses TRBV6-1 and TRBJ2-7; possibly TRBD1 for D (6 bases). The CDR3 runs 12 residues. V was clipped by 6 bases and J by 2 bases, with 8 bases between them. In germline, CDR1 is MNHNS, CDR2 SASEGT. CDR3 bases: TGTGCCAGCAGAGACAGGACCTACGAGCAGTACTTC. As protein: CASRDRTYEQYF.

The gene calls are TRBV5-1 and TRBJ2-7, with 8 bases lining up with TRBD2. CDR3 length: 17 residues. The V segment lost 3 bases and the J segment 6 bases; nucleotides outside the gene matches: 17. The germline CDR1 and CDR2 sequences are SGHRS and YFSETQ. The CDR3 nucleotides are TGCGCCAGCAGCTGGCCCGAAGCGGGAGTAGAGGGTGGCGAGCAGTACTTC. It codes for CASSWPEAGVEGGEQYF.

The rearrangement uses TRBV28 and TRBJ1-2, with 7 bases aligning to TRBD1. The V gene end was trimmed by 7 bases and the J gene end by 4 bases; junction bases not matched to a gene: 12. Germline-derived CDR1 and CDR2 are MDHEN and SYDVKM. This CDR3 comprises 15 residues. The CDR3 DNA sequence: TGTGCCAGCACCGTCAGACAGGGACCATCCTATGGCTACACCTTC. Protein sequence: CASTVRQGPSYGYTF.

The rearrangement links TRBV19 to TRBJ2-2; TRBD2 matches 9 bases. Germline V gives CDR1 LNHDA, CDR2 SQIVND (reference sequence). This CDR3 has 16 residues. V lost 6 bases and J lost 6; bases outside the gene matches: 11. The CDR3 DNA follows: TGTGCCAGTAGCCCTTTGGGCGGGAGGGTTGCCGGGGAGCTGTTTTTT. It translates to CASSPLGGRVAGELFF.

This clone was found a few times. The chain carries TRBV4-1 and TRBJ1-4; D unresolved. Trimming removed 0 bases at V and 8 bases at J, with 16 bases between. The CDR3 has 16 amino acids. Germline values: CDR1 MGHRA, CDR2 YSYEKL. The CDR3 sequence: CASSQDWWAPGEKLFF. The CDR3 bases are TGCGCCAGCAGCCAAGATTGGTGGGCGCCAGGAGAAAAACTGTTTTTT.

The CDR3 protein is CASSGTDRGNGYTF. CDR3 in DNA: TGTGCCAGCAGCGGTACGGACAGGGGGAATGGCTACACCTTC. The chain is built from TRBV5-4 and TRBJ1-2, with 10 positions matching TRBD1. V trimming: 4 bases; J trimming: 6 bases; junction bases outside the gene matches: 6. The CDR3 contains 14 residues. Germline V gene sequence: CDR1 SGHNT, CDR2 YYREEE (reference sequence). Filled out from reference TRBV5-4 and TRBJ1-2, the complete variable domain reads ETGVTQSPTHLIKTRGQQVTLRCSSQSGHNTVSWYQQALGQGPQFIFQYYREEENGRGNFPPRFSGLQFPNYSSELNVNALELDDSALYLCASSGTDRGNGYTFGSGTRLTVV.